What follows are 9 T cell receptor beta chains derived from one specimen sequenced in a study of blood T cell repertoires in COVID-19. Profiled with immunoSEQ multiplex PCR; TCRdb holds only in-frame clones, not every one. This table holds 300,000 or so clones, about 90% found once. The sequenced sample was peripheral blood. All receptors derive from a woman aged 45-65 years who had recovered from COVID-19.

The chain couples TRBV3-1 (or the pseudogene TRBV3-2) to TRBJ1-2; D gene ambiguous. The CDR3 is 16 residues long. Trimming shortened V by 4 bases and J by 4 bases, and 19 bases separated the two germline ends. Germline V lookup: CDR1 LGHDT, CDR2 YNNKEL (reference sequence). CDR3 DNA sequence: TGTGCCAGCAGCCCCGTTGTGTTCGGGCGGGGCTATGGCTACACCTTC. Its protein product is CASSPVVFGRGYGYTF.

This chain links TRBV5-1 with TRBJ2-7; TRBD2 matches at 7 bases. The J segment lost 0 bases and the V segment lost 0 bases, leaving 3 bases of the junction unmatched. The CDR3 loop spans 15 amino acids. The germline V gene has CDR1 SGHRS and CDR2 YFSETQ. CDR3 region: CASSLDGTNSYEQYF. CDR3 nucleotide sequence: TGCGCCAGCAGCTTGGACGGGACTAACTCCTACGAGCAGTACTTC.

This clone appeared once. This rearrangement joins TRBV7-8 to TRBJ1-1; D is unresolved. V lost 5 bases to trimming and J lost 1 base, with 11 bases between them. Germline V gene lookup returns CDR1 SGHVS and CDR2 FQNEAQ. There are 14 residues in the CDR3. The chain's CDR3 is CASSLAGKNTEAFF. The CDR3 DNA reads TGTGCCAGCAGCCTCGCGGGCAAGAACACTGAAGCTTTCTTT.

This chain's CDR3 is CASSQELGQGRQPQHF. The DNA of the CDR3 is TGTGCCAGCAGCCAAGAGTTGGGACAGGGCCGTCAGCCCCAGCATTTT. This sequence joins TRBV3-1 (or the pseudogene TRBV3-2) and TRBJ1-5, with 9 bases that match TRBD1. This CDR3 comprises 16 residues. The germline CDR1 and CDR2 sequences are LGHDT and YNNKEL (reference sequence). J lost 6 bases, V lost 0 bases, and 6 bases had no gene match.

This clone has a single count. The CDR3, as DNA: TGCGCCAGCAGCATGGGACTAGCGGGACTCACAGATACGCAGTATTTT. It codes for CASSMGLAGLTDTQYF. The genes are TRBV5-1 and TRBJ2-3, with 13 bases aligning to TRBD2. CDR1 is SGHRS, CDR2 YFSETQ, per germline. Trimming removed 4 bases from V and 2 bases from J; junction bases left unmatched: 4. The CDR3 has 16 amino acids.

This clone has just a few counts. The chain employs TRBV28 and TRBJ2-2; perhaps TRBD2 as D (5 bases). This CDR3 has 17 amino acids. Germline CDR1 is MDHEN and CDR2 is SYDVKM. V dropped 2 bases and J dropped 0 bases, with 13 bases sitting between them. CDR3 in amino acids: CASSLRSEGSNTGELFF. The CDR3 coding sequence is TGTGCCAGCAGTTTAAGGTCTGAGGGCTCGAACACCGGGGAGCTGTTTTTT.

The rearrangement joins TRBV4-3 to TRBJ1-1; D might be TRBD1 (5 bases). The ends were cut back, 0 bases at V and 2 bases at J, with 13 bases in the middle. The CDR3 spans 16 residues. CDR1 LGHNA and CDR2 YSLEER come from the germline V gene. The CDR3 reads CASSQDLWGSNTEAFF. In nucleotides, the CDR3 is TGCGCCAGCAGCCAAGATCTCTGGGGCTCCAACACTGAAGCTTTCTTT.

CDR3 nucleotides: TGTGCCAGCAGGAGACAGGGTGGTCAGCCCCAGCATTTT. Residues: CASRRQGGQPQHF. V and J are TRBV6-5 and TRBJ1-5, with 7 bases matching TRBD1. The CDR3 is 13 amino acids. Germline loops: CDR1 MNHEY, CDR2 SVGAGI. The V and J ends lost 6 bases and 6 bases, in that order; junction bases with no gene match: 5.

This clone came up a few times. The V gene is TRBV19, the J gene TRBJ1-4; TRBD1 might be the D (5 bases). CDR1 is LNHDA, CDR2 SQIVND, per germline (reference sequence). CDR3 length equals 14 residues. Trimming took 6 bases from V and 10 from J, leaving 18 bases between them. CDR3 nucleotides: TGTGCCAGTAGCTTACAGGCTCCGCGAGGAAAACTGTTTTTT. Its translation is CASSLQAPRGKLFF.